The clone carrying this T cell receptor (beta chain) was picked up one time. Clones were sequenced by immunoSEQ multiplex PCR, and TCRdb holds only the in-frame ones, with some missing. The sample records 200,000 to 300,000 clones, around 88% being singletons. This specimen belongs to a study of blood T cell repertoires in COVID-19. Study in general: Samples of COVID-19 (acute and convalescent) were obtained from the United States, Italy and Spain.

V lost 8 bases and J 3 bases, leaving 8 bases between the germline ends. Germline CDR1 and CDR2: LNHDA and SQIVND (reference sequence). The CDR3 is 11 residues long. The chain employs TRBV19 and TRBJ2-7; D gene uncertain. The receptor's source is a man in his thirties or forties with active or convalescent COVID-19. What was sequenced was peripheral blood. The DNA of the CDR3 is TGTGCCAGTGGGCCGTACTACGAGCAGTACTTC. Encoded protein: CASGPYYEQYF.